This T cell receptor (beta chain) originates from a study of T-cell memory formation after mild COVID-19. The V gene's germline CDR1 is SQVTM and CDR2 ANQGSEA. J gave up 1 base and V 7 bases, and 12 bases lay outside the gene matches. The CDR3 length is 15 residues. Via MiXCR, TCRdb re-called the 5' RACE reads, giving one row per CDR3 protein. Among around 90,000 distinct CDR3 sequences listed, roughly an eighth were seen once. V is TRBV29-1 and J is TRBJ1-2; TRBD1 agrees at 7 bases. The sequence derives from an adult woman who had mild COVID-19 (a few samples of this study predate the infection). Cell type and time point are not known. Sequences were obtained from PBMCs or a T cell subset sorted from them (not recorded which). The CDR3 DNA is TGCAGCGCCAGGACAGGTGGAGGAGATAACTATGGCTACACCTTC. Protein sequence: CSARTGGGDNYGYTF.